This TCR beta chain is drawn from a study of T cell responses to AZD1222 COVID-19 vaccine. Germline V CDR1 and CDR2: LNHDA, SQIVND (reference sequence). The ends were cut back, 5 bases at V and 0 bases at J, with 21 bases in the middle. The CDR3 has 18 residues. This table comes from immunoSEQ multiplex PCR, and its TCRdb copy is limited to in-frame clones, with some not included. This table has 29,000 or so clones, nearly 95% appearing once. The V gene is TRBV19, the J gene TRBJ2-3; weak D call: TRBD1 (6 bases). The receptor comes from an adult in good health. The input for sequencing was peripheral blood, taken on day 0 of AZD1222 vaccination. The CDR3 region is CASSVHSSRQESTDTQYF. For the CDR3, the DNA is TGTGCCAGTAGTGTCCATTCCTCTCGACAGGAAAGCACAGATACGCAGTATTTT.